This T cell receptor (beta chain) was sequenced during a study of cytomegalovirus exposure and HLA in healthy donors. Deletions cut 3 bases from V and 2 bases from J, with 12 bases between. The CDR3 extends over 15 amino acids. Germline CDR1 reads LNHDA; CDR2 reads SQIVND (reference sequence). A multiplex PCR was run with 60 Vbeta primers and 13 Jbeta primers. The data were produced by immunoSEQ multiplex PCR, yet TCRdb's version contains in-frame clones alone and is incomplete. The sample lists roughly 120,000 clones; 81% were seen once. Study-level findings and limits: It was reportedly the case that the classifier diagnosed cytomegalovirus status with high specificity and sensitivity. Fewer N-insertions (relative to the 666-donor mean) were reportedly seen in an Asian-associated ancestry cluster in a later analysis. Specificity of three CMV-associated chains for CMV antigens was verified in vitro.

As regards this clone: The antigen is undetermined.

The V gene is TRBV19, the J gene TRBJ2-3; a possible D gene is TRBD2 (6 bases). Material: PBMCs. The sequence was obtained from a woman aged 25 to 39 in good health and CMV-seronegative. CDR3 sequence reads: CASSIGRLVTDTQYF. The CDR3 bases are TGTGCCAGTAGTATTGGCCGACTAGTCACAGATACGCAGTATTTT. Full variable domain (missing parts from reference TRBV19 and TRBJ2-3): DGGITQSPKYLFRKEGQNVTLSCEQNLNHDAMYWYRQDPGQGLRLIYYSQIVNDFQKGDIAEGYSVSREKKESFPLTVTSAQKNPTAFYLCASSIGRLVTDTQYFGPGTRLTVL.